This record covers a single TCR beta chain. Trimming left V 3 bases short and J 0 bases short, with 15 bases between. The CDR3 covers 16 residues. Germline V gene data show CDR1 as MDHEN and CDR2 as SYDVKM. A second PCR of roughly 7 to 11 cycles used a sample-barcoded 5' primer and a J-beta primer mix. In TCRdb, the 5' RACE reads were re-called with MiXCR into one record per CDR3 protein. This table holds about 1,400,000 distinct CDR3 sequences, around 55% found once. This entry comes from a study of blood T cells in healthy people across ages. The sequence came from a young man in good health. The sample consisted of blood. The chain employs TRBV28 and TRBJ2-7, with D uncertain. CDR3 coding DNA: TGTGCCAGCAGTTTCCACCTCAGCGCCCTCTCCTACGAGCAGTACTTC. It specifies CASSFHLSALSYEQYF. Together with reference TRBV28 and TRBJ2-7, the CDR3 gives the full variable domain: DVKVTQSSRYLVKRTGEKVFLECVQDMDHENMFWYRQDPGLGLRLIYFSYDVKMKEKGDIPEGYSVSREKKERFSLILESASTNQTSMYLCASSFHLSALSYEQYFGPGTRLTVT.